This record concerns one T cell receptor beta chain sequence. Its matching antigen is unknown. The data belong to a study of cytomegalovirus exposure and HLA in healthy donors. This PCR relied on a set of 60 Vbeta primers and 13 Jbeta primers. Only in-frame clones appear in the TCRdb table, and some are missing; sequencing was by immunoSEQ multiplex PCR. The repertoire holds 90,000 to 110,000 clones, with around 75% as singletons. Donors sampled were nominally healthy, though unrecorded immune exposures were likely. V shed 0 bases and J shed 5 bases, with 10 bases lying between them. CDR1 and CDR2 from the germline V gene are GTSNPN and SVGIG (reference sequence). The CDR3 sequence is 13 residues long. Whole-study findings and limits: Cytomegalovirus association was listed for about 180 TCR beta chains.

The sample consisted of PBMCs. The origin of this receptor is a man under 40 in good health and CMV-seronegative. The chain is built from TRBV30 and TRBJ2-5; possible D gene TRBD2, 5 bases. In nucleotides, the CDR3 is TGTGCCTGGAGTGTAAGGGAGTGGGAGACCCAGTACTTC. It specifies CAWSVREWETQYF.